This T cell receptor (beta chain) was recorded in a study of CD8 T cells in Susac syndrome. To note about this clonotype: What it binds is unknown.

Overall study findings and caveats: In Susac syndrome, CD8+ expansion was highest in TEMRA and active disease. Susac-specific public clones were found in both the total CD8+ and the CD8+ TEMRA repertoires, with more than 15 in the former and about 5 in the latter.

The CDR3 spans 15 residues. Germline V gives CDR1 MNHEY, CDR2 SMNVEV (reference sequence). After removal of 5 bases from V and 1 base from J, the junction contained 4 bases not matched to a gene. Random-hexamer reverse transcription was applied to about 0.45 to 1 ug RNA. The method of amplification for TCR beta CDR3 was immunoSEQ multiplex PCR, covering 54 Vbeta and 13 Jbeta. TCRdb re-called the immunoSEQ multiplex PCR reads through MiXCR, storing one row per CDR3 protein. Here the sample spans around 150,000 distinct CDR3 sequences, more than 85% being singletons. Specimen: CD8+ T cells from PBMCs. This sequence joins TRBV27 and TRBJ2-1; TRBD2 matches 8 bases. The clonotype originates from a human donor with Susac syndrome. The DNA of the CDR3 is TGTGCCAGCAGTCACGGGACTAGTTCCTACAATGAGCAGTTCTTC. As protein: CASSHGTSSYNEQFF.